This T cell receptor (beta chain) was captured in a study of OX40 agonist ivuxolimab in advanced cancers. V was clipped by 0 bases and J by 2 bases, with 8 bases between them. The CDR3 runs to 16 residues. The germline CDR1 and CDR2 sequences are LGHNA and YSLEER. Points on this clone: The target antigen is unknown.

TCRdb's copy holds only in-frame clones and misses some; the assay was immunoSEQ multiplex PCR. Of roughly 23,000 clones listed, 77% are singletons. Findings and limits, study-wide: At 0.1 to 3.0 mg/kg and by week 6, clonal expansion occurred in CD4+ and CD8+ blood T cells.

The chain links TRBV4-3 to TRBJ2-6; D assignment may be TRBD1 or TRBD2 (5 bases each). This sequence was found in an adult with an advanced solid tumor such as melanoma, head and neck, liver or kidney cancer. The sample in question was CD4+ or CD8+ T cells sorted from blood, obtained in a trial of the OX40 agonist ivuxolimab. CDR3 region: CASSQELGAGANVLTF. CDR3 nucleotide sequence: TGCGCCAGCAGCCAAGAACTAGGGGCTGGGGCCAACGTCCTGACTTTC.